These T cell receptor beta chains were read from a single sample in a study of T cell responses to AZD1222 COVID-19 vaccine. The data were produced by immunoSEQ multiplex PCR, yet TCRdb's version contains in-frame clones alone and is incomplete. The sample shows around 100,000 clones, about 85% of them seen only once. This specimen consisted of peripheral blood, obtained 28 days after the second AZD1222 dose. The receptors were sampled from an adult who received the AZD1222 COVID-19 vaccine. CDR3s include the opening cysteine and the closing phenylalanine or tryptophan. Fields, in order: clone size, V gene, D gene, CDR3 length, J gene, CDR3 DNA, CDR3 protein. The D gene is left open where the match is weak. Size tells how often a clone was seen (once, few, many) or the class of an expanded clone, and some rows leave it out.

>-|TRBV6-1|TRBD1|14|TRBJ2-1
TGTGCCAGCAGTGAGACAGGGGGTAGGAATGAGCAGTTCTTC
CASSETGGRNEQFF
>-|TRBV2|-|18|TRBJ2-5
TGTGCCAGCAGAGGGACAGGGGGGACTAGCGGTTATAAAGAGACCCAGTACTTC
CASRGTGGTSGYKETQYF
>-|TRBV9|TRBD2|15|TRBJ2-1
TGTGCCAGCAGCGATGGACTAGCGGGAAGGAATGAGCAGTTCTTC
CASSDGLAGRNEQFF
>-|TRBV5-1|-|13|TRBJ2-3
TGCGCCAGCAGCTTAAGCAAGACGCTCGAGCAGTATTTT
CASSLSKTLEQYF
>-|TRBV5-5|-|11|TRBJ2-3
TGTGCCAGCAGCTCCCAAGATACGCAGTATTTT
CASSSQDTQYF
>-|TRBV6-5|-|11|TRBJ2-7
TGTGCCAGCTCGACGAAGTACGAGCAGTACTTC
CASSTKYEQYF
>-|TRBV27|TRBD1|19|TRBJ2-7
TGTGCCAGCAGTTTAAGTAGACCAACTGGGACAGGATTAGGCTACGAGCAGTACTTC
CASSLSRPTGTGLGYEQYF
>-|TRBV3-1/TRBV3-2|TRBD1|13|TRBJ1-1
TGTGCCAGCAGCCGGACAGGGCGGACTGAAGCTTTCTTT
CASSRTGRTEAFF
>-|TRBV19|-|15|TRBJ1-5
TGTGCCAGTAGTATAAGGGGGATGAGCAATCAGCCCCAGCATTTT
CASSIRGMSNQPQHF
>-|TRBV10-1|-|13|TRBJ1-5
TGCGCCAGCAGCCGAGACCTCCCTCGGGCCCAGCATTTT
CASSRDLPRAQHF
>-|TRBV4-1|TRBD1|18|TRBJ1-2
TGCGCCAGCAGCCAAGAAGGGGACAGGGCCGATACCGACGGGGGCTACACCTTC
CASSQEGDRADTDGGYTF
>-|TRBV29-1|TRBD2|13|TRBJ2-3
TGCAGCGTTGAAGATCTGGGGGGGTTAGCGCAGTATTTT
CSVEDLGGLAQYF
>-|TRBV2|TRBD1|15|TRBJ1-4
TGTGCCAGCAGTGAACTCGGGACAGTCAATGAAAAACTGTTTTTT
CASSELGTVNEKLFF
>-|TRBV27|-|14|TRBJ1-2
TGTGCCAGCAGTTTATATCAGGGAGGCCATGGCTACACCTTC
CASSLYQGGHGYTF
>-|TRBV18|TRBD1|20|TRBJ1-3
TGTGCCAGCTCACCTATGGCCCCACAGACAGGGGGCTTCTCTGGAAACACCATATATTTT
CASSPMAPQTGGFSGNTIYF
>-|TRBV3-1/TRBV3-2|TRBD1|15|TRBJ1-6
TGTGCCAGCAGACACCAGGGGGCAGGGGATTCACCCCTCCACTTT
CASRHQGAGDSPLHF
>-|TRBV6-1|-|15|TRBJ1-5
TGTGCCAGCAGTGAATTCGGTTTGGGCAATCAGCCCCAGCATTTT
CASSEFGLGNQPQHF
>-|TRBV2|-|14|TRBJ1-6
TGTGCCAGCAGTGGTACAGGGAATAATTCACCCCTCCACTTT
CASSGTGNNSPLHF
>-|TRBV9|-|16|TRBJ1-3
TGTGCCAGCAGCGTAGCTGAGAGGGCGACTGGAAACACCATATATTTT
CASSVAERATGNTIYF
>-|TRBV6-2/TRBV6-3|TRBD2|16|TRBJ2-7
TGTGCCAGCAGTTATTCAACCCGGGAGGGCGACCACGAGCAGTACTTC
CASSYSTREGDHEQYF
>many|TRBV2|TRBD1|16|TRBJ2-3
TGTGCCAGCAGCCAGGGGGACATGACTAGCACAGATACGCAGTATTTT
CASSQGDMTSTDTQYF
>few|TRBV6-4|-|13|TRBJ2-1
TGTGCCAGCAGTGTGGACTATAACAATGAGCAGTTCTTC
CASSVDYNNEQFF
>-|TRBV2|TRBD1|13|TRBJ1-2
TGTGCCAGCCTCGTGGACAGGGACTATGGCTACACCTTC
CASLVDRDYGYTF
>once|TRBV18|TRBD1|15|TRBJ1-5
TGTGCCAGCCAGGGACAGGGAGGGAGCAATCAGCCCCAGCATTTT
CASQGQGGSNQPQHF
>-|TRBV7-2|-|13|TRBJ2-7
TGTGCCAGCAGCTTAACGGGCACCTACGAGCAGTACTTC
CASSLTGTYEQYF
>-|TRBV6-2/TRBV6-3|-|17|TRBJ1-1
TGTGCCAGCAGTGATCCAACCACAGGGACATCGAACACTGAAGCTTTCTTT
CASSDPTTGTSNTEAFF
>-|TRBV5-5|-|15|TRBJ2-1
TGTGCCAGCAGCTCACTGACTAGTTTCGTGGATGAGCAGTTCTTC
CASSSLTSFVDEQFF
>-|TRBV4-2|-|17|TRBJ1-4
TGTGCCAGCAGCCAAGATAAATGGCGAACAACTAATGAAAAACTGTTTTTT
CASSQDKWRTTNEKLFF
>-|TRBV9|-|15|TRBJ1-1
TGTGCCAGCAGCTACGACGTACTGGACAAGACTGAAGCTTTCTTT
CASSYDVLDKTEAFF
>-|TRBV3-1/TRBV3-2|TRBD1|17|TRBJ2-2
TGTGCCAGCAGCCGCAGGACAGGGGCTGTTACCACCGGGGAGCTGTTTTTT
CASSRRTGAVTTGELFF
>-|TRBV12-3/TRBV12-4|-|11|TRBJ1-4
TGTGCCAGTAGGGCCCGTGAAAAACTGTTTTTT
CASRAREKLFF
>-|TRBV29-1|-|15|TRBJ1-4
TGCAGCGTTGGCATGACAGGTGCAACTAATGAAAAACTGTTTTTT
CSVGMTGATNEKLFF
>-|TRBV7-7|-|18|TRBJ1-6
TGTGCTAGCAGCATTAGCGTGGGTAAGGGATTCTATAATTCACCCCTCCACTTT
CASSISVGKGFYNSPLHF
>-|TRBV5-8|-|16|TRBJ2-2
TGTGCCAGCAGCGGGGCCGACTATGCCTCCACCGGGGAGCTGTTTTTT
CASSGADYASTGELFF
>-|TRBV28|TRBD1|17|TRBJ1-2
TGTGCCAGCAGTGGTAGGGACAGGGGGACCCTTTCCTATGGCTACACCTTC
CASSGRDRGTLSYGYTF
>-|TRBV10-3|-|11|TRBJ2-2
TGTGCCATCGAGCGGGCCGGGGAGCTGTTTTTT
CAIERAGELFF
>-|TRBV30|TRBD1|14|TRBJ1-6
TGTGCCTGGTCGGCAGGGGGCGACAATTCACCCCTCCACTTT
CAWSAGGDNSPLHF
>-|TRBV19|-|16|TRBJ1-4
TGTGCCAGTAGTATAGATAGAAGACAGGATAATGAAAAACTGTTTTTT
CASSIDRRQDNEKLFF
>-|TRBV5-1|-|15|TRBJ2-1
TGCGCCAGCAGCTTGGACTTAAGCTCCTACAATGAGCAGTTCTTC
CASSLDLSSYNEQFF
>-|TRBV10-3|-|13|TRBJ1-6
TGTGCCATCAGTGAAACAGGGTATTCACCCCTCCACTTT
CAISETGYSPLHF
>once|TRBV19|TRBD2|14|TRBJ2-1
TGTGCCAGTAGCAGCGGGGGCGGATACAATGAGCAGTTCTTC
CASSSGGGYNEQFF
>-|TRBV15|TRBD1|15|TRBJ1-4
TGTGCCACCAGTAAGGGGACAGGGGTTAATGAAAAACTGTTTTTT
CATSKGTGVNEKLFF
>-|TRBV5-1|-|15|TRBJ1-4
TGCGCCAGCAGCTTGGGATGGCAGAATAATGAAAAACTGTTTTTT
CASSLGWQNNEKLFF
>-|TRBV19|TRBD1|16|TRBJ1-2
TGTGCCAGTAGTATGGACAGGGGGATAGTTGATTATGGCTACACCTTC
CASSMDRGIVDYGYTF
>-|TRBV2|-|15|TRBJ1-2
TGTGCCAGCAGTGACGGTCTTAAGGGCATCTATGGCTACACCTTC
CASSDGLKGIYGYTF
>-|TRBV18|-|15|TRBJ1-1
TGTGCCAGCTCACCGATGCGAGGGACGGAATTTGAAGCTTTCTTT
CASSPMRGTEFEAFF
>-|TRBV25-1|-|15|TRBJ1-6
TGTGCCAGCCGTTCGGGAAACTCCTATAATTCACCCCTCCACTTT
CASRSGNSYNSPLHF
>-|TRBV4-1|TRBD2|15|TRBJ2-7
TGCGCCAGCAGCCTCGCCCCCGGGACTAGTGACGAGCAGTACTTC
CASSLAPGTSDEQYF
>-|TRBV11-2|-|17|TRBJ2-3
TGTGCCAGCAGTCTAGAGGGTGACAGGCGATACACAGATACGCAGTATTTT
CASSLEGDRRYTDTQYF
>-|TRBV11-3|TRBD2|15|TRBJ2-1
TGTGCCAGCAGCTTACAAGCGGGAGGGCGGAATGAGCAGTTCTTC
CASSLQAGGRNEQFF
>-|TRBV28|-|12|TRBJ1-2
TGTGCCAGCGAGAGAGGCGACTATGGCTACACCTTC
CASERGDYGYTF
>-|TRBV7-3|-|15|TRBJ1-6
TGTGCCAGCAGCTTAAACGGGGCTCGGAATTCACCCCTCCACTTT
CASSLNGARNSPLHF
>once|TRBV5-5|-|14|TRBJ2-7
TGTGCCAGCAGCTTGGGGGGGAGCTCCTACGAGCAGTACTTC
CASSLGGSSYEQYF